Described below is a single T cell receptor beta chain sequence and its context. This clone was seen a single time. No cognate antigen has been identified for it. Per-base qualities were not stored, and no clone one base away is much larger. TCR CDR3 regions were amplified from genomic DNA by multiplex PCR using the deep immunoSEQ assay. For each cell subset, the extracted genomic DNA was distributed evenly across all wells of several immunoSEQ 96-well plates, and each plate served as one replicate. For sorted subsets, each replicate PCR was loaded with about 0.2 ug genomic DNA, equivalent to about 33,000 T cell genomes. The purified libraries were quantified using a Qubit 3.0 fluorometer, sized with a Bioanalyzer 2100, and then quantified again using the KAPA Library Quantification kit. Each immunoSEQ 96-well plate was sequenced on its own single-read 150-cycle Illumina NextSeq 550 flow cell. The published analysis was carried out like this. The immunoSEQ output contained only junctional sequences without quality scores, so filtering could not match that applied to full-length reads. Sequences were annotated with PyIR, a Python wrapper for IgBLAST v1.9, using IMGT germline references to assign V/J genes and CDR3. Any read was removed if the V/J assignment was weak (E-value above 1e-6), the CDR3 was missing, or the read contained stop codons, out-of-frame junctions, or ambiguous translated residues. V3J clonotypes were defined as sequences sharing the same inferred V gene, J gene, and CDR3 amino acid sequence. The percentage overlap between two repertoires was calculated by dividing the number of shared unique clonotypes by the size of the smaller repertoire. Three approaches were used to assess repertoire richness: RTK rarefaction, the Chao1 estimator, and Recon v2.1 estimates of unobserved clonotypes. Generation probabilities were computed with OLGA for all TCRbeta clonotypes obtained by the gDNA method from a few donors. TCRdb holds this immuneACCESS table with in-frame rearrangements only. Some clones are missing; in checked studies, unresolved V genes explain under half, and the rest has no known cause. The V and J calls and clone size come from that table; D and trimming were worked out from the DNA. This sample comprises under 600,000 clones, 97% of them detected only once. Clones ranked in the top ten supply 0.045% to 0.06% of the sample.

Donors were healthy HIV-negative adults with no recently reported acute infections or vaccinations. Only Caucasian adults living in Nashville, Tennessee, USA were represented among the donors. CD4+ T cells were enriched by magnetic negative selection, after which naive cells were positively selected on CD45RA and the negative fraction was taken as the memory subset. Blood was collected by leukapheresis, and PBMCs were isolated by Ficoll-Histopaque density gradient centrifugation and then cryopreserved in liquid nitrogen vapor phase. Purity and quantity of every magnetically sorted T cell population were checked by analytical flow cytometry. Genomic DNA was isolated from each sorted fraction and quantified by UV absorbance on a Nanodrop 2000c. Inclusive of the bounding cysteine and phenylalanine, the CDR3 is 11 residues long. Only the CDR3 DNA stays, 33 bases, in frame from base 1. V loses 8 bases of germline sequence and J loses 3 bases, and the interval between the two ends is 7 bases. The germline V gene sets CDR1 to MDHEN and CDR2 to SYDVKM.

The data belong to a study of shared clonotypes between healthy human individuals (dated by TCRdb to about 2020). Looking at the study overall: The cohort included a few men and a couple of women between 18 and 49 years of age. For each donor, CD4 naive and CD4 memory were each run on three plates, CD8 naive on two plates, and CD8 memory on one plate. The study deeply sequenced blood TCR repertoires of five healthy adults to estimate repertoire size and the extent of clonotype sharing between individuals. To increase sequencing depth and limit assay-specific biases, TCR repertoire library preparation and sequencing were carried out by different laboratories using diverse techniques. Per donor, leukapheresis produced somewhere between about 0.94 and 9 billion PBMCs. General findings and caveats noted by the study authors: About 5% of naive CD4, 3.5% of naive CD8, roughly 2.4% of memory CD4, and approximately 0.39% of memory CD8 clonotypes were shared across a few donors. Larger estimated clonotype richness was generally found for naive subsets than for memory subsets. Even with the large sequencing depth, rarefaction of the sorted-subset datasets indicated that sequencing was incomplete. Based on pairwise subsampling, the degree of clonotype sharing among donors was expected to be affected by sequencing depth. Because the study included only a small number of donors, the genetic and exposure-history diversity represented was limited. Clonotypes shared by all four sorted-subset donors showed higher generation probabilities than non-shared clonotypes. Sampling was restricted to blood, and TCR repertoires in tissue are likely to differ from TCR repertoires in blood.

The clonotype was recovered from a woman in her 30s in good health. The sequenced material came from naive CD4+ T cells sorted from blood. The meaning of the sample's cell subset or site label: CD45RA+ positively selected. The rearrangement combines TRBV28 with TRBJ1-2; the D gene is not confidently resolved. The DNA sequence is TGTGCCAGCGTAGCCCACTATGGCTACACCTTC. This codes for CASVAHYGYTF.